This is a list of T cell receptor beta chains from one sample in a study of control samples from healthy donors and cancer patients. The data were produced by immunoSEQ multiplex PCR, yet TCRdb's version contains in-frame clones alone and is incomplete. This table has 150,000 to 200,000 clones, around 91% appearing once. The sequenced sample consisted of blood. The source of these receptors is a woman aged 45-65 years in good health. CDR3s include the opening cysteine and the closing phenylalanine or tryptophan. The D gene is left open where the match is weak. For some rows the clone size is stated as once, few or many, or as a class when expanded; others skip it.

NA,TRBV7-2,NA,TRBJ2-6,CASSRRGAGANVLTF,TGTGCCAGCAGCCGTAGGGGGGCGGGGGCCAACGTCCTGACTTTC
NA,TRBV19,TRBD2,TRBJ2-1,CASSISREEQFF,TGTGCCAGTAGTATTTCGCGGGAGGAGCAGTTCTTC
NA,TRBV7-2,NA,TRBJ2-2,CASSLASSRYTGELFF,TGTGCCAGCAGCTTAGCGTCAAGCCGGTACACCGGGGAGCTGTTTTTT
once,TRBV6-4,TRBD1,TRBJ1-5,CASSEFPGGEGSNQPQHF,TGTGCCAGCAGTGAATTCCCAGGGGGTGAGGGTAGCAATCAGCCCCAGCATTTT
few,TRBV5-1,NA,TRBJ2-7,CASSLRPQGGHYEQYF,TGCGCCAGCAGCTTGCGACCTCAGGGGGGCCACTACGAGCAGTACTTC
NA,TRBV2,NA,TRBJ1-2,CASLHGPDSFFGYGYTF,TGTGCCAGTCTCCACGGACCGGACAGTTTTTTCGGGTATGGCTACACCTTC
NA,TRBV19,NA,TRBJ2-7,CAVSERTNYEQYF,TGTGCCGTAAGCGAGCGGACGAATTACGAGCAGTACTTC
once,TRBV19,NA,TRBJ2-3,CASKEDVRTDTQYF,TGTGCCTCTAAAGAGGACGTTAGAACAGATACGCAGTATTTT
NA,TRBV19,NA,TRBJ1-4,CASSRAPTNEKLFF,TGTGCCAGTAGCCGGGCCCCAACTAATGAAAAACTGTTTTTT
NA,TRBV6-2/TRBV6-3,NA,TRBJ1-5,CASSYSRQPQHF,TGTGCCAGCAGTTACTCGCGTCAGCCCCAGCATTTT
NA,TRBV27,NA,TRBJ2-7,CASSLEYGSYEQYF,TGTGCCAGCAGTTTAGAGTACGGCTCCTACGAGCAGTACTTC
NA,TRBV14,NA,TRBJ1-1,CASSQGSNTEAFF,TGTGCCAGCAGCCAAGGGTCGAACACTGAAGCTTTCTTT
NA,TRBV29-1,NA,TRBJ2-3,CSVGQLTDTQYF,TGCAGCGTTGGGCAGCTCACAGATACGCAGTATTTT
once,TRBV5-1,NA,TRBJ2-6,CASRLASSGANVLTF,TGCGCCAGCAGATTGGCAAGCTCTGGGGCCAACGTCCTGACTTTC
NA,TRBV5-1,NA,TRBJ2-5,CASSLGAGETQYF,TGCGCCAGCAGCTTGGGGGCTGGAGAGACCCAGTACTTC
NA,TRBV4-3,NA,TRBJ1-2,CASSQDGYGYTF,TGCGCCAGCAGCCAAGACGGATATGGCTACACCTTC
NA,TRBV19,TRBD2,TRBJ2-1,CASRSSGRAYNEQFF,TGTGCCAGTAGGTCTAGCGGGAGGGCCTACAATGAGCAGTTCTTC
NA,TRBV7-3,TRBD2,TRBJ2-1,CASSFLSGPYNEQFF,TGTGCCAGCAGCTTCCTTAGCGGGCCCTACAATGAGCAGTTCTTC
NA,TRBV30,TRBD1,TRBJ2-2,CAWSEDRLTGELFF,TGTGCCTGGAGTGAGGACAGGTTGACCGGGGAGCTGTTTTTT
NA,TRBV5-1,TRBD2,TRBJ2-1,CASRMTSGGRGEQFF,TGCGCCAGCAGAATGACTAGCGGGGGACGAGGTGAGCAGTTCTTC
once,TRBV6-6,TRBD2,TRBJ2-3,CASSSRVSGGTDTQYF,TGTGCCAGCAGTTCCCGGGTTAGCGGGGGAACAGATACGCAGTATTTT
NA,TRBV15,NA,TRBJ1-5,CATSRVGGPIYSNQPQHF,TGTGCCACCAGCAGAGTTGGGGGCCCAATCTATAGCAATCAGCCCCAGCATTTT
once,TRBV19,TRBD1,TRBJ1-5,CASRETGGHQPQHF,TGTGCCAGTCGGGAGACAGGGGGCCATCAGCCCCAGCATTTT
few,TRBV30,NA,TRBJ2-1,CAWRANPGAIYNEQFF,TGTGCCTGGAGGGCTAACCCAGGGGCCATATACAATGAGCAGTTCTTC
NA,TRBV6-1,NA,TRBJ2-7,CASSEVPTRLYEQYF,TGTGCCAGCAGTGAAGTACCGACTAGGCTCTACGAGCAGTACTTC
NA,TRBV19,NA,TRBJ1-1,CASKRDTEAFF,TGTGCCAGTAAAAGGGACACTGAAGCTTTCTTT
NA,TRBV10-3,TRBD2,TRBJ2-2,CAIRGTSGGNTGELFF,TGTGCCATCAGAGGGACTAGCGGGGGGAACACCGGGGAGCTGTTTTTT
NA,TRBV3-1/TRBV3-2,NA,TRBJ1-5,CASSQAVGEDQPQHF,TGTGCCAGCAGCCAGGCCGTGGGGGAGGATCAGCCCCAGCATTTT
once,TRBV7-2,NA,TRBJ2-7,CASSQGLVGYEQYF,TGTGCCAGCAGCCAGGGCCTCGTAGGTTACGAGCAGTACTTC
NA,TRBV19,NA,TRBJ1-1,CASTPWGGTEAFF,TGTGCCAGTACCCCCTGGGGAGGAACTGAAGCTTTCTTT
NA,TRBV5-4,NA,TRBJ1-2,CASSLAMGGNYGYTF,TGTGCCAGCAGCTTGGCCATGGGGGGTAACTATGGCTACACCTTC
NA,TRBV19,NA,TRBJ2-3,CASSYAGTDTQYF,TGTGCCAGTAGTTACGCGGGCACAGATACGCAGTATTTT
once,TRBV6-5,NA,TRBJ1-2,CASSPLTNYGYTF,TGTGCCAGCAGCCCCCTCACTAACTATGGCTACACCTTC
NA,TRBV27,TRBD2,TRBJ2-7,CASRPGGFYEQYF,TGTGCCAGCAGGCCGGGGGGTTTTTACGAGCAGTACTTC
NA,TRBV18,TRBD1,TRBJ1-4,CASSPLQTGGSEKLFF,TGTGCCAGCTCACCACTCCAGACAGGGGGCTCTGAAAAACTGTTTTTT
NA,TRBV5-1,NA,TRBJ1-2,CASSLEQLYGYTF,TGCGCCAGCAGCTTGGAGCAGCTCTATGGCTACACCTTC
once,TRBV5-4,TRBD2,TRBJ2-5,CASSLSLAGAETQYF,TGTGCCAGCAGCTTGAGTCTAGCGGGAGCGGAGACCCAGTACTTC
NA,TRBV30,NA,TRBJ2-7,CAWIRGGDEQYF,TGTGCCTGGATTAGGGGCGGCGACGAGCAGTACTTC
NA,TRBV4-1,NA,TRBJ2-7,CASSQDPRGGNEQYF,TGCGCCAGCAGCCAAGATCCCAGGGGAGGCAACGAGCAGTACTTC
NA,TRBV28,NA,TRBJ2-7,CASSFPPAGSEQYF,TGTGCCAGCAGTTTCCCACCGGCAGGATCGGAGCAGTACTTC
NA,TRBV6-5,NA,TRBJ2-7,CASSLGVEQYF,TGTGCCAGCAGTTTAGGTGTCGAGCAGTACTTC
NA,TRBV5-1,TRBD2,TRBJ2-7,CASSLTTSGLYEQYF,TGCGCCAGCAGCTTGACTACTAGCGGCCTCTACGAGCAGTACTTC
NA,TRBV3-1/TRBV3-2,NA,TRBJ2-1,CASSQVGGKVSEQFF,TGTGCCAGCAGCCAAGTAGGCGGGAAAGTAAGTGAGCAGTTCTTC
once,TRBV28,NA,TRBJ1-2,CASSGWGTGNYGYTF,TGTGCCAGCAGTGGCTGGGGTACAGGGAACTATGGCTACACCTTC
NA,TRBV4-1,TRBD1,TRBJ1-4,CASSHPDRGQEKLFF,TGCGCCAGCAGCCACCCGGACAGGGGACAAGAAAAACTGTTTTTT
NA,TRBV27,TRBD1,TRBJ1-5,CASSRQGYGNQPQHF,TGTGCCAGCAGCCGACAGGGGTACGGCAATCAGCCCCAGCATTTT
NA,TRBV12-3/TRBV12-4,NA,TRBJ1-6,CASSSRDNSPLHF,TGTGCCAGCAGTTCCAGAGATAATTCACCCCTCCACTTT
NA,TRBV9,TRBD2,TRBJ2-2,CASSGLMGLGVGELFF,TGTGCCAGCAGCGGACTAATGGGACTAGGGGTCGGGGAGCTGTTTTTT
NA,TRBV7-2,TRBD2,TRBJ2-7,CASSLTSGDSIYSYEQYF,TGTGCCAGCAGCTTGACTAGCGGGGATTCAATTTACTCCTACGAGCAGTACTTC
NA,TRBV6-5,TRBD1,TRBJ1-5,CASSRGQASNQPQHF,TGTGCCAGCAGCCGGGGACAGGCTAGCAATCAGCCCCAGCATTTT
NA,TRBV11-2,NA,TRBJ2-3,CASSPDHHGTDTQYF,TGTGCCAGCAGCCCGGATCACCACGGCACAGATACGCAGTATTTT
NA,TRBV16,NA,TRBJ1-5,CASSQSSGNQPQHF,TGTGCCAGCAGCCAATCTTCCGGGAATCAGCCCCAGCATTTT
NA,TRBV6-2/TRBV6-3,TRBD2,TRBJ2-3,CASSPPGLAGNTDTQYF,TGTGCCAGCAGCCCGCCGGGACTAGCGGGTAATACAGATACGCAGTATTTT
once,TRBV10-3,NA,TRBJ1-5,CAISGVQGSQPQHF,TGTGCCATCAGTGGTGTGCAGGGCAGTCAGCCCCAGCATTTT
once,TRBV30,NA,TRBJ2-1,CAWFPGSSYNEQFF,TGTGCCTGGTTCCCGGGCAGCTCCTACAATGAGCAGTTCTTC